The entry that follows covers one TCR beta chain sequence. Its antigen is unknown. Clones were sequenced by immunoSEQ multiplex PCR, and TCRdb holds only the in-frame ones, with some missing. Counted here are 100,000 to 150,000 clones, approximately 92% occurring once; the ten biggest clones make up less than 1.5%. The sample is drawn from a study of cytomegalovirus exposure and HLA in healthy donors. The overall study: Both the 120 validation repertoires and the roughly 700 first-cohort repertoires used the same platform, as reported by a later analysis.

Study-wide points: The study put some 160 TCR beta chains on its list as cytomegalovirus-associated. Later, an analysis found that TCR clusters from the first cohort tended to co-occur in the roughly 110 validation repertoires.

The receptor was derived from a woman aged 18 to 35 in good health and CMV-seronegative. Sequencing was carried out using PBMCs.

The CDR3 nucleotides read TGTGCCATCAGTGAGTCGTTTCGATACACCACTAGAGACTATGGCTACACCTTC. This encodes CAISESFRYTTRDYGYTF. V usage is TRBV10-3 and J usage is TRBJ1-2; no firm D call. V lost 0 bases and J 3 bases, leaving 20 bases between the germline ends. Germline V CDR1 and CDR2: ENHRY, SYGVKD. The CDR3 totals 18 residues.